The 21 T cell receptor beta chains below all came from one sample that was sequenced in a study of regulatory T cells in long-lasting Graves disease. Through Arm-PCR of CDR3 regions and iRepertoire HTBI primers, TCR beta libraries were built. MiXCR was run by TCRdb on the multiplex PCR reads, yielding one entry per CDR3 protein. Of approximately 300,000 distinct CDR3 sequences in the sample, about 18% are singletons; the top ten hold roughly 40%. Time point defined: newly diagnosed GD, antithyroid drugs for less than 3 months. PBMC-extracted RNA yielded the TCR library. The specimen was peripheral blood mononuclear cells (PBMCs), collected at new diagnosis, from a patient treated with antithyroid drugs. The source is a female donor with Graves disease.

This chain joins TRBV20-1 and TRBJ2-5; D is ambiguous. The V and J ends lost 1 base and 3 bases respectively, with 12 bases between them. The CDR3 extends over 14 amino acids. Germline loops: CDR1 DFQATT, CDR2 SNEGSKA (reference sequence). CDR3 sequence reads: CSARGAAREETQYF. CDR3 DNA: TGCAGTGCTAGAGGTGCCGCTAGGGAAGAGACCCAGTACTTC.

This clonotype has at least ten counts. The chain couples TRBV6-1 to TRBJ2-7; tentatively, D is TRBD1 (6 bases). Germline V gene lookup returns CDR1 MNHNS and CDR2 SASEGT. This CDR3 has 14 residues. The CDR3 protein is CALRDNLKTYEQYF. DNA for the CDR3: TGTGCTCTCCGGGACAACCTTAAAACCTACGAGCAGTACTTC.

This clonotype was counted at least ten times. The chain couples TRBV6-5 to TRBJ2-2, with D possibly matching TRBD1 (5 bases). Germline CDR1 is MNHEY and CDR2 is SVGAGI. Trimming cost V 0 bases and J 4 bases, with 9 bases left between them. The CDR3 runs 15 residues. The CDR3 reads CASSYSRQGTGELFF. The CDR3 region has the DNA TGTGCCAGCAGTTACTCGAGGCAGGGCACCGGGGAGCTGTTTTTT.

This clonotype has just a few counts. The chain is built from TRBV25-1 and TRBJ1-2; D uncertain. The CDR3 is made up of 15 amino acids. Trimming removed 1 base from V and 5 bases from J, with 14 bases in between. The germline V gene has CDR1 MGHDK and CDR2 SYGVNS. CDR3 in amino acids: CASSESSSGFYGYTF. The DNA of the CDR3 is TGTGCCAGCAGTGAATCTAGTAGCGGATTTTATGGCTACACCTTC.

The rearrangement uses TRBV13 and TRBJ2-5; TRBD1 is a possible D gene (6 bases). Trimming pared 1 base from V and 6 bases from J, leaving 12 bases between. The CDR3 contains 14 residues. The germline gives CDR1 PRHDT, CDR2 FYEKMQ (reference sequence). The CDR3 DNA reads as TGTGCCAGCAGCTTAGTCGGTCAGGGGCAGACCCAGTACTTC. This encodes CASSLVGQGQTQYF.

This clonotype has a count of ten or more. The chain's CDR3 is CASSFSGGELFF. The CDR3 DNA follows: TGTGCCAGCAGTTTTTCCGGCGGGGAGCTGTTTTTT. This chain joins TRBV12-3 or TRBV12-4 and TRBJ2-2; D is uncertain. The length of the CDR3 is 12 residues. V gave up 3 bases and J gave up 7 bases, with 6 bases separating them.

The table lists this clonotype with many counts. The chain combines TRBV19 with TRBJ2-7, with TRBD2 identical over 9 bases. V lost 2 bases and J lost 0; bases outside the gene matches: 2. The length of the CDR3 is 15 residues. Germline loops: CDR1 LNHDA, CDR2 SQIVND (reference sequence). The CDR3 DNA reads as TGTGCCAGTAGTATAAGCGGGAGGAGCTCCTACGAGCAGTACTTC. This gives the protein CASSISGRSSYEQYF. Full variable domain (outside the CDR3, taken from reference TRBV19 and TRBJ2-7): DGGITQSPKYLFRKEGQNVTLSCEQNLNHDAMYWYRQDPGQGLRLIYYSQIVNDFQKGDIAEGYSVSREKKESFPLTVTSAQKNPTAFYLCASSISGRSSYEQYFGPGTRLTVT.

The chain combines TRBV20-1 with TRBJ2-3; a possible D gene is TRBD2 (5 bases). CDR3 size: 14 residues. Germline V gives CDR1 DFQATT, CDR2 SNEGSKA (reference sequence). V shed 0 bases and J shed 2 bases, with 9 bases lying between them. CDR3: CSAREDSYTDTQYF. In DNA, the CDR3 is TGCAGTGCTAGAGAGGACTCCTACACAGATACGCAGTATTTT.

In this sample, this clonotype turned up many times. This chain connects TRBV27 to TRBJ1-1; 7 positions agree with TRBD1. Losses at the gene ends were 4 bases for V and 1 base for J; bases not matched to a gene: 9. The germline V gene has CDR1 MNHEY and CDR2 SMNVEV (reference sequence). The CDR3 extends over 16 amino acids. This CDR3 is CASSYFRGQPNTEAFF. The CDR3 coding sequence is TGTGCCAGCAGTTACTTCAGGGGACAGCCGAACACTGAAGCTTTCTTT.

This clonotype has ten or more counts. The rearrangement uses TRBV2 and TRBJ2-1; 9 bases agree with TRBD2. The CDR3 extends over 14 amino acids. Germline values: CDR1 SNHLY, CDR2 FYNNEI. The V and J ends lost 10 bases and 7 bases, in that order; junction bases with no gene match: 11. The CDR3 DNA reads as TGTGCCACCCATAGCGGGAGCGTACCGAATGAGCAGTTCTTC. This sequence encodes CATHSGSVPNEQFF.

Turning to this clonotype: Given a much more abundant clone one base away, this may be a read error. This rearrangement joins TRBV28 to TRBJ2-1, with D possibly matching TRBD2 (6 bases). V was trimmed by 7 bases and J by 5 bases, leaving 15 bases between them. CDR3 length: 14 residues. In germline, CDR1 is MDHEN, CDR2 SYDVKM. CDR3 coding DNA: TGTGCCAGCACTGGGACTGGCGGGGACAATGAGCAGTTCTTC. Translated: CASTGTGGDNEQFF.

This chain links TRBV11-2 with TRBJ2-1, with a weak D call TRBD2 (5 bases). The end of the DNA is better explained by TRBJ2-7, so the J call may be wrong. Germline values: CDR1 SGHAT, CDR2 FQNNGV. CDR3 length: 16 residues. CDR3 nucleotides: TGTGCCAGCAGCATAGTAATCCGGGGTATCTCCTACGAGCAGTACTTC. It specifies CASSIVIRGISYEQYF.

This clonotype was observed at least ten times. This CDR3 is CASSSERSSGANVLTF. The CDR3 DNA reads TGTGCCAGCAGCTCCGAACGGAGCTCTGGGGCCAACGTCCTGACTTTC. The chain carries TRBV7-6 and TRBJ2-6; D is uncertain. The CDR3 consists of 16 residues. V was shortened by 4 bases and J by 0 bases, with 10 bases between the two germline ends. Germline CDR1 reads SGHVS; CDR2 reads FNYEAQ.

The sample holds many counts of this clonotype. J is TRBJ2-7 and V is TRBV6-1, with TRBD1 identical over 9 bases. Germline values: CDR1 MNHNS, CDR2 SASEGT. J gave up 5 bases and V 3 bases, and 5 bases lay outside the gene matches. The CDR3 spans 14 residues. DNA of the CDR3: TGTGCCAGCAGTGACCGGGACAGGGACCACGAGCAGTACTTC. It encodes CASSDRDRDHEQYF.

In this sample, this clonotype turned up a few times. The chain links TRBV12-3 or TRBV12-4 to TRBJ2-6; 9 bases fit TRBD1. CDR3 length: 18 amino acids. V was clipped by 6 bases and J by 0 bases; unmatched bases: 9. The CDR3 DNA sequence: TGTGCCAGCAGGACAAACCGGGACAGGGCCTCTGGGGCCAACGTCCTGACTTTC. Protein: CASRTNRDRASGANVLTF.

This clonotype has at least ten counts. The CDR3 DNA is TGTGCCTGGAGTGAACAGACACTCTACGAGCAGTACTTC. Translating gives CAWSEQTLYEQYF. The chain has TRBV30 and TRBJ2-7; the D is unclear. Looked up from germline, CDR1 is GTSNPN and CDR2 is SVGIG (reference sequence). V was shortened by 1 base and J by 3 bases, with 10 bases between the two germline ends. The CDR3 runs 13 residues.

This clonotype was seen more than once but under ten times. The CDR3 region is CASSYGTEETQYF. CDR3 DNA sequence: TGTGCCAGCAGCTACGGGACAGAAGAGACCCAGTACTTC. The chain joins TRBV7-3 to TRBJ2-5, with TRBD1 matching over 7 bases. This CDR3 has 13 residues. CDR1 is SGHTA, CDR2 FQGTGA, per germline. The V gene end was trimmed by 4 bases and the J gene end by 3 bases; junction bases not matched to a gene: 2.

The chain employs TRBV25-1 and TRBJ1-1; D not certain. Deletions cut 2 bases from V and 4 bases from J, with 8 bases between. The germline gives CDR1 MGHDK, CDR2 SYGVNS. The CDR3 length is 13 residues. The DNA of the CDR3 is TGTGCCAGCAGTGAACACAGAAGCACTGAAGCTTTCTTT. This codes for CASSEHRSTEAFF.

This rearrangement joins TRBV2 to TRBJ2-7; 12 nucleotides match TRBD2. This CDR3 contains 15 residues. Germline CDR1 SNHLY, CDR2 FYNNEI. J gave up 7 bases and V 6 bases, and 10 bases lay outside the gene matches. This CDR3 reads CASRSGTSGLGEQYF. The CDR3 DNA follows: TGTGCCAGCAGATCCGGGACTAGCGGGCTCGGGGAGCAGTACTTC.

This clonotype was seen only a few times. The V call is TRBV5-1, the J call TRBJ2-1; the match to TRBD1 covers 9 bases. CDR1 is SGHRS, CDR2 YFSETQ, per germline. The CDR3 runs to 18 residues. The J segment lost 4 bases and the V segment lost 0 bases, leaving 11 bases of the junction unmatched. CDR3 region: CASSLGLIGTGPYNEQFF. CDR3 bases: TGCGCCAGCAGCTTGGGTTTAATCGGGACAGGGCCATACAATGAGCAGTTCTTC.

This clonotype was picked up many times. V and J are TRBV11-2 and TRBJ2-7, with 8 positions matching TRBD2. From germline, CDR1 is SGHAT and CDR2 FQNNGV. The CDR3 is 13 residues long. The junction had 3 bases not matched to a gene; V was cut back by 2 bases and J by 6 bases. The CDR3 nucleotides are TGTGCCAGCAGCTTAAGCGGGAGAGGCGAGCAGTACTTC. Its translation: CASSLSGRGEQYF.